The 28 T cell receptor beta chains in this list originate from one sample, sequenced in a study of response to subunit inactivated influenza vaccine. TCRdb ran MiXCR on the RT-PCR reads and lists one entry per CDR3 protein. The table has 450,000 to 550,000 distinct CDR3 sequences, roughly 25% seen once; the top ten hold approximately 2%. The sequences come from CD4+ T cells sorted from PBMCs, collected about 5 days after vaccination. These receptors all come from a man over 45 who received an inactivated influenza vaccine.

The CDR3 DNA is TGTGCCAGCAGTAAAACCGGTGGCTACACCTTC. Amino acid sequence: CASSKTGGYTF. V gene TRBV12-3 or TRBV12-4 combines with J gene TRBJ1-2; D uncertain. The V end was cut by 5 bases, the J end by 7 bases, with 8 bases between. The CDR3 runs to 11 residues.

This clonotype was seen only a few times. The CDR3 reads CASKAGTSTHTGELFF. The CDR3 DNA reads TGCGCCAGCAAGGCCGGGACTAGCACCCACACCGGGGAGCTGTTTTTT. The chain links TRBV5-1 to TRBJ2-2, with 9 bases lining up with TRBD2. This CDR3 has 16 residues. From germline, CDR1 is SGHRS and CDR2 YFSETQ. Germline trimming cut 6 bases from V and 3 bases from J; bases unmatched to any gene: 9.

This clonotype was seen a handful of times. The V gene is TRBV24-1, the J gene TRBJ2-1, with D maybe TRBD1 (5 bases). Trimming shortened V by 1 base and J by 5 bases, and 26 bases separated the two germline ends. The CDR3 covers 20 residues. The germline V gene has CDR1 KGHDR and CDR2 SFDVKD. The CDR3 nucleotides are TGTGCCACCAGTGATTTCACATCTTCTGGGGCTACCCATGGGAACAATGAGCAGTTCTTC. This translates into CATSDFTSSGATHGNNEQFF.

V usage is TRBV12-3 or TRBV12-4 and J usage is TRBJ1-1; no clear D gene. The CDR3 is made up of 13 amino acids. Trimming pared 2 bases from V and 10 bases from J, leaving 14 bases between. As DNA, the CDR3 is TGTGCCAGCAGTTTATGGGGAGAGGGCGTAGCTTTCTTT. Amino acids: CASSLWGEGVAFF.

This clonotype was recorded many times. The chain is built from TRBV7-2 and TRBJ2-1; 11 nucleotides agree with TRBD2. The V segment lost 5 bases and the J segment 6 bases; nucleotides outside the gene matches: 9. The V gene's germline CDR1 is SGHTA and CDR2 FQGNSA. The length of the CDR3 is 16 residues. Written as DNA, the CDR3 is TGTGCCAGCAGCCCACTAGCGGGAGCATGGGCCAATGAGCAGTTCTTC. Its protein product is CASSPLAGAWANEQFF.

This clonotype was detected a few times. The rearrangement links TRBV20-1 to TRBJ2-3, with D maybe TRBD2 (6 bases). CDR3 length: 15 residues. Trimming took off 5 bases at V and 1 base at J, with 16 bases between the two ends. Germline CDR1 reads DFQATT; CDR2 reads SNEGSKA (reference sequence). CDR3 protein: CSAWGGTWGTDTQYF. The CDR3 region has the DNA TGCAGTGCTTGGGGCGGGACCTGGGGCACAGATACGCAGTATTTT.

This clonotype was counted a few times. V is TRBV5-1 and J is TRBJ2-2, with 7 bases lining up with TRBD2. V shed 0 bases and J 6 bases; nucleotides not matched to a gene: 8. Germline CDR1 is SGHRS and CDR2 is YFSETQ. CDR3 size: 16 residues. CDR3 in amino acids: CASSLDPGGASGELFF. The CDR3 DNA is TGCGCCAGCAGCTTGGATCCGGGGGGAGCGTCCGGGGAGCTGTTTTTT. The variable domain in full, completed from reference TRBV5-1 and TRBJ2-2, reads KAGVTQTPRYLIKTRGQQVTLSCSPISGHRSVSWYQQTPGQGLQFLFEYFSETQRNKGNFPGRFSGRQFSNSRSEMNVSTLELGDSALYLCASSLDPGGASGELFFGEGSRLTVL.

V gene TRBV28 combines with J gene TRBJ2-1, with a tentative D call TRBD1 (6 bases). Deletions cut 3 bases from V and 8 bases from J, with 20 bases between. CDR1 is MDHEN, CDR2 SYDVKM, per germline. The CDR3 sequence is 16 residues long. The CDR3 DNA follows: TGTGCCAGCAGTTTCCCCTCTAGGGGGATTCGCGATGAGCAGTTCTTC. Its translation is CASSFPSRGIRDEQFF.

This clonotype was seen at least ten times. The CDR3 bases are TGTGCCAGCAGCTTAGCTCTGGGGGCCTACAATGAGCAGTTCTTC. Translation gives CASSLALGAYNEQFF. The chain couples TRBV7-9 to TRBJ2-1, with D perhaps matching TRBD1 or TRBD2 (5 bases each). Germline CDR1 is SEHNR and CDR2 is FQNEAQ (reference sequence). Trimming pared 0 bases from V and 2 bases from J, leaving 8 bases between. The CDR3 has 15 amino acids.

As to this clonotype: This likely comes from a read error, as the CDR3 has no conserved phenylalanine or tryptophan at its end. The chain carries TRBV7-9 and TRBJ2-7; D unresolved. V lost 1 base and J lost 1, with 14 bases in between. The CDR3 contains 16 residues. CDR1 is SEHNR and CDR2 is FQNEAQ in the germline V gene (reference sequence). CDR3 residues: CASSLGSVSQSYEQYL. In nucleotides, the CDR3 is TGTGCCAGCAGCTTAGGTAGTGTCAGTCAATCCTACGAGCAGTACCTC.

This chain uses TRBV27 with TRBJ1-5, with 9 nucleotides matching TRBD1. With V trimmed by 8 bases and J by 4 bases, 6 bases remained unmatched. The CDR3 runs to 14 residues. The germline V gene has CDR1 MNHEY and CDR2 SMNVEV (reference sequence). In nucleotides, the CDR3 is TGTGCCAGCGGGGGGACAGGGCATAATCAGCCCCAGCATTTT. The encoded protein is CASGGTGHNQPQHF.

The V gene is TRBV6-1, the J gene TRBJ1-2, with 8 nucleotides matching TRBD1. CDR1 is MNHNS and CDR2 is SASEGT in the germline V gene. The CDR3 contains 14 residues. J gave up 8 bases and V 6 bases, and 11 bases lay outside the gene matches. CDR3 sequence: CASRSQGARGGYTF. In DNA, the CDR3 is TGTGCCAGCAGGTCTCAGGGGGCCCGAGGGGGCTACACCTTC.

The gene calls are TRBV24-1 and TRBJ2-5; D might be TRBD1 (6 bases). The CDR3 is made up of 15 amino acids. Between the trimmed V and J ends, which lost 5 bases and 5 bases, there was a span of 17 bases. Germline CDR1 and CDR2: KGHDR and SFDVKD. CDR3 amino acids: CATSAYLQGRETQYF. The CDR3 DNA reads TGTGCCACCAGTGCCTATCTACAGGGCCGGGAGACCCAGTACTTC.

The V call is TRBV9, the J call TRBJ1-2; D gene ambiguous. Germline V gene data show CDR1 as SGDLS and CDR2 as YYNGEE. Trimming cost V 0 bases and J 6 bases, with 18 bases left between them. This CDR3 is 16 amino acids long. CDR3 DNA sequence: TGTGCCAGCAGCGTAGATGGAGGAGCAAAAATCGATGGCTACACCTTC. Translating gives CASSVDGGAKIDGYTF.

The chain's CDR3 is CASSYISSPAGAKNIQYF. CDR3 bases: TGTGCCAGCAGTTACATATCATCCCCCGCGGGCGCCAAAAACATTCAGTACTTC. The V and J genes are TRBV6-5 and TRBJ2-4; D perhaps matches TRBD2 (5 bases). The CDR3 loop spans 18 amino acids. Germline values: CDR1 MNHEY, CDR2 SVGAGI. Trimming removed 2 bases from V and 1 base from J, with 18 bases in between.

The chain recombines TRBV4-3 with TRBJ2-3; 8 nucleotides agree with TRBD2. There are 17 residues in the CDR3. Germline assignment: CDR1 LGHNA and CDR2 YSLEER. Trimming at V came to 7 bases and at J to 0 bases, leaving 12 bases not matched to a gene. The CDR3, as DNA: TGCGCCAGCATATTCAGCTCCAGCGGGAGTAGCACAGATACGCAGTATTTT. It yields the protein CASIFSSSGSSTDTQYF.

This clonotype was picked up a small number of times. V gene TRBV14 combines with J gene TRBJ2-3; D may be TRBD2 (6 bases). V lost 1 base, J lost 6 bases, and 11 bases lay in between. CDR1 is SGHDN and CDR2 is FVKESK in the germline V gene. CDR3 length: 14 amino acids. The CDR3: CASSQGGGVDTQYF. Here the CDR3 DNA reads TGTGCCAGCAGCCAAGGCGGCGGGGTTGATACGCAGTATTTT.

Only a few counts were recorded for this clonotype. The V and J genes are TRBV7-2 and TRBJ2-1; 7 bases are a match to TRBD2. Germline-derived CDR1 and CDR2 are SGHTA and FQGNSA. This CDR3 has 15 amino acids. The trim removed 5 bases at V and 8 bases at J, leaving 12 bases unmatched. The CDR3 bases are TGTGCCAGCAGCCGTTTTTTAATTGCGGGGGATGAGCAGTTCTTC. This encodes CASSRFLIAGDEQFF.

The genes are TRBV4-1 and TRBJ2-7; the D gene is possibly TRBD1 (6 bases). Looked up from germline, CDR1 is MGHRA and CDR2 is YSYEKL. The CDR3 contains 17 residues. V lost 5 bases and J lost 3, with 23 bases in between. The CDR3 is CASSTLFSPGDHYEQYF. DNA of the CDR3: TGCGCCAGCAGCACCCTTTTTAGTCCAGGGGACCACTACGAGCAGTACTTC.

The chain links TRBV30 to TRBJ2-3, with D perhaps matching TRBD1 (5 bases). The CDR3 contains 18 residues. Germline assignment: CDR1 GTSNPN and CDR2 SVGIG (reference sequence). Trimming pared 0 bases from V and 0 bases from J, leaving 19 bases between. The CDR3 reads CAWSVREQATSSTDTQYF. The CDR3 DNA reads TGTGCCTGGAGTGTACGAGAACAGGCCACATCTAGCACAGATACGCAGTATTTT.

V gene TRBV6-2 or TRBV6-3 combines with J gene TRBJ1-1; weak D call: TRBD1 (5 bases). This CDR3 is built from 14 residues. In germline, CDR1 is MNHEY, CDR2 SVGEGT. Trimming removed 8 bases at V and 1 base at J, with 14 bases between. The CDR3 DNA reads TGTGCCAGCCAGAGGGGCAGTTGGAACACTGAAGCTTTCTTT. Translation: CASQRGSWNTEAFF.

This clonotype showed up just a few times. This sequence joins TRBV20-1 and TRBJ2-1; D not certain. The CDR3 totals 11 residues. The germline V gene has CDR1 DFQATT and CDR2 SNEGSKA (reference sequence). Trimming left V 4 bases short and J 5 bases short, with 6 bases between. The CDR3 spells CSAKDNNEQFF. In DNA, the CDR3 is TGCAGTGCTAAAGACAACAATGAGCAGTTCTTC.

The chain is built from TRBV6-5 and TRBJ1-6, with a possible D match to TRBD1 (6 bases). Germline-derived CDR1 and CDR2 are MNHEY and SVGAGI. This CDR3 contains 15 residues. The V end was cut by 2 bases, the J end by 10 bases, with 15 bases between. CDR3: CASSYGGPLRSPLHF. In DNA, the CDR3 is TGTGCCAGCAGTTACGGGGGCCCATTAAGGTCACCCCTCCACTTT.

This chain links TRBV6-4 with TRBJ2-6; D gene ambiguous. CDR3 size: 13 residues. Trimming pared 7 bases from V and 0 bases from J, leaving 4 bases between. CDR1 and CDR2 (germline): MRHNA, SNTAGT. The CDR3 region has the DNA TGTGCCAGCAAAGCCTCTGGGGCCAACGTCCTGACTTTC. The encoded protein is CASKASGANVLTF.

The chain's CDR3 is CASSYNRGENEKLFF. DNA of the CDR3: TGTGCCAGCAGTTACAATCGGGGGGAAAATGAAAAACTGTTTTTT. The gene calls are TRBV6-5 and TRBJ1-4; TRBD1 might be the D (5 bases). Between the trimmed V and J ends, which lost 2 bases and 5 bases, there was a span of 12 bases. CDR3 length: 15 residues. Per germline, CDR1 MNHEY and CDR2 SVGAGI.

This clonotype was seen a single time. The chain couples TRBV28 to TRBJ2-3; D is unclear. This CDR3 is 11 amino acids long. Germline V lookup: CDR1 MDHEN, CDR2 SYDVKM. V was trimmed by 6 bases and J by 7 bases, leaving 8 bases between them. As DNA, the CDR3 is TGTGCCAGCAGGAGCGCGAATACGCAGTATTTT. This sequence encodes CASRSANTQYF. The complete variable domain, with remaining parts taken from reference TRBV28 and TRBJ2-3, reads DVKVTQSSRYLVKRTGEKVFLECVQDMDHENMFWYRQDPGLGLRLIYFSYDVKMKEKGDIPEGYSVSREKKERFSLILESASTNQTSMYLCASRSANTQYFGPGTRLTVL.

This clonotype was picked up a small number of times. The rearrangement links TRBV5-1 to TRBJ2-1, with 9 bases lining up with TRBD2. Germline assignment: CDR1 SGHRS and CDR2 YFSETQ. The CDR3 extends over 16 amino acids. V lost 5 bases, J lost 0 bases, and 6 bases stayed unmatched. The CDR3 reads CASRAGGLSSYNEQFF. The CDR3 DNA follows: TGCGCCAGCAGGGCGGGGGGGCTCAGCTCCTACAATGAGCAGTTCTTC.

The V gene is TRBV7-6, the J gene TRBJ2-7, with a weak D call TRBD1 (5 bases). There are 15 residues in the CDR3. The V gene's germline CDR1 is SGHVS and CDR2 FNYEAQ. Trimming shortened V by 2 bases and J by 3 bases, and 14 bases separated the two germline ends. The CDR3 loop is CASSLKYGRDYEQYF. DNA of the CDR3: TGTGCCAGCAGCTTAAAGTACGGCAGGGACTACGAGCAGTACTTC.